This T cell receptor (beta chain) was sequenced for a study of T cells after yellow fever vaccination. Generation of TCR cDNA used 5'RACE template switching (which added a universal primer site and UMIs). TCRdb called the 5' RACE reads again in MiXCR, with one record for every CDR3 protein. Found here are a few hundred thousand distinct CDR3 sequences, about 7.8% of them singletons; the top ten hold 17%. This clonotype was counted between two and nine times. Its antigen remains unknown. CDR3 length equals 16 residues. Germline V gives CDR1 MNHEY, CDR2 SVGAGI. V shed 2 bases and J shed 2 bases, with 13 bases lying between them. General observations from the study: Although most clonotypes did not, a small share appeared in both CD4 and CD8 compartments.

This receptor was identified in a man between 18 and 35 years old who received the YFV17D yellow fever vaccine. Sequencing was performed on PBMCs, taken more than 35 days after the first yellow fever vaccination. V and J are TRBV6-5 and TRBJ1-3; no clear D. CDR3 DNA: TGTGCCAGCAGTTACCGACCCGTGGGAACTGGAAACACCATATATTTT. Its protein product is CASSYRPVGTGNTIYF.